Listed below are T cell receptor beta chains from one sample, sequenced in a study of prognosis after radiotherapy for stage I lung cancer. TCRdb reprocessed the multiplex PCR reads with MiXCR, giving one entry per CDR3 protein. The table includes about 11,000 distinct CDR3 sequences, 45% to 65% detected once. This specimen consisted of PBMCs, obtained before or after stereotactic body radiation therapy (not recorded which). The receptors stem from a donor over 45 with non-small cell lung cancer. CDR3s include the opening cysteine and the closing phenylalanine or tryptophan. D genes are given only for firm matches. Part of the rows lack a size; the others show once, few, many or a class for expanded clones.

J,D,V,size,DNA,CDR3
TRBJ2-7,TRBD2,TRBV4-1,many,TGCGCCAGCAGCCAAGATTGGACTAGAAACGAGCAGTACTTC,CASSQDWTRNEQYF
TRBJ2-2,.,TRBV12-5,.,TGTGCTAGTGGGGAGGGTGACACCGGGGAGCTGTTTTTT,CASGEGDTGELFF
TRBJ2-1,.,TRBV9,.,TGTACCAGCATCGTAGTAATTGGCGGTATCAATGAGCAGTTCTTC,CTSIVVIGGINEQFF
TRBJ2-3,.,TRBV4-1,.,TGCGCCAGCAGCCAAGATCGTCGACGGTGGGGCCGGGATACGCAGTATTTT,CASSQDRRRWGRDTQYF
TRBJ1-1,.,TRBV11-3,.,TGTGCCAGCAGCTTAGGGCCAGGGACTGAAGCTTTCTTT,CASSLGPGTEAFF
TRBJ1-6,TRBD1,TRBV27,.,TGTGCCAGCAGTTCCCGGGACAGGGGCTGGTCACCCCTCCACTTT,CASSSRDRGWSPLHF
TRBJ2-1,TRBD2,TRBV11-3,medium-sized,TGTGCCAGCAGCATGACTAGCGGGACCATAGCGGAGCAGTTCTTC,CASSMTSGTIAEQFF
TRBJ2-1,TRBD1,TRBV6-1,.,TGTGCCAGCAGTGAGGGGACAGGGACTAACAATGAGCAGTTCTTC,CASSEGTGTNNEQFF
TRBJ2-6,.,TRBV11-3,.,TGTGCCAGCAGCCCTTCCCCGAGCTTTTGGGCCAACGTCCTGACTTTC,CASSPSPSFWANVLTF
TRBJ1-2,.,TRBV9,once,TGTGCCAGCAGCACACGGGACAAGGCCCCTCTTTTCTACACCTTC,CASSTRDKAPLFYTF
TRBJ1-6,TRBD1,TRBV9,medium-sized,TGTGCCAGCCAGACTGGACAGGGAGGAAATTCACCCCTCCACTTT,CASQTGQGGNSPLHF
TRBJ1-1,.,TRBV5-1,.,TGCGCCAGCAGCTTGGCGGCTGGGGGGACTGAGGCTTTCTTT,CASSLAAGGTEAFF
TRBJ2-7,.,TRBV11-2,.,TGTGCCAGCAGCTTAGTTGCCAGGGCAGAAGGCGAGCAGTACTTC,CASSLVARAEGEQYF
TRBJ2-1,.,TRBV20-1,medium-sized,TGCAGTTACCCTTCTAGCGACTCCTACAATGAGCAGTTCTTC,CSYPSSDSYNEQFF
TRBJ2-7,.,TRBV6-1,.,TGTGCCAGCACCGAATTCGGGGGTCCCTACGAGCAGTACTTC,CASTEFGGPYEQYF
TRBJ2-3,.,TRBV12-3/TRBV12-4,.,TGTGCCAGCAGTCAGACTGCGGGGCGAGATACGCAGTATTTT,CASSQTAGRDTQYF
TRBJ1-5,TRBD1,TRBV27,medium-sized,TGTGCCAGCAGTGGGGACAGTAGCAATCAGCCCCAGCATTTT,CASSGDSSNQPQHF
TRBJ1-2,.,TRBV19,many,TGTGCCAGTAGTAACTCCCAGGGAGCTAACTATGGCTACACCTTC,CASSNSQGANYGYTF
TRBJ1-2,.,TRBV20-1,.,TGCAGTGCCTCGGACAGCCCTCGGGGCTACACCTTC,CSASDSPRGYTF
TRBJ1-2,.,TRBV5-1,few,TGCGCCAGCAGCTTGGGCGGGTCTTCAGAGTATGGCTACACCTTC,CASSLGGSSEYGYTF
TRBJ1-3,.,TRBV12-5,medium-sized,TGTGCTAGTGGTTTGGTATCATCTGGAAACACCATATATTTT,CASGLVSSGNTIYF
TRBJ2-2,TRBD2,TRBV28,medium-sized,TGTGCCAGCAGCCCCCGGGAGGTTTGGGGCACCGGGGAGCTGTTTTTT,CASSPREVWGTGELFF
TRBJ2-3,TRBD2,TRBV12-3/TRBV12-4,.,TGTGCCAGCACCCGACTAGCGCCGACTCGGTATACGCAGTATTTT,CASTRLAPTRYTQYF
TRBJ2-1,.,TRBV28,medium-sized,TGTGCCAGCAGTAACCGGGACTCGGGGCCTCAGCAGTTCTTC,CASSNRDSGPQQFF
TRBJ2-7,.,TRBV27,.,TGTGCCAGCAGTTTAAGGCCGAAAACCTACGAGCAGTACTTC,CASSLRPKTYEQYF
TRBJ2-5,TRBD2,TRBV19,once,TGTGCCAGTAGTATGGGCTTTGGGACTAGCTGGGTTAGTGGGCCAGAGACCCAGTACTTC,CASSMGFGTSWVSGPETQYF
TRBJ1-2,.,TRBV6-1,.,TGTGCCAGCTCAACCCGACAGGTTGTCTATGGCTACACCTTC,CASSTRQVVYGYTF
TRBJ2-1,TRBD2,TRBV9,.,TGTGCCAGCAGCGGACTAGCGGGGGGCCCGATAAATGAGCAGTTCTTC,CASSGLAGGPINEQFF
TRBJ1-2,.,TRBV6-5,once,TGTGCCAGCAGTTACATCAGGACGGGGGCGATGGGCTATGGCTACATCTTC,CASSYIRTGAMGYGYIF
TRBJ2-3,.,TRBV20-1,.,TGCAGTGCTCCCGCGGCGGTTGGATCAGATACGCAGTATTTT,CSAPAAVGSDTQYF
TRBJ1-1,.,TRBV12-3/TRBV12-4,large,TGTGCCAGCACCGACAGGTACACTGAAGCTTTCTTT,CASTDRYTEAFF
TRBJ2-7,.,TRBV20-1,.,TGCAGTGCGCCGACTATCGGGGGCTACGAGCATTACTTC,CSAPTIGGYEHYF
TRBJ2-1,.,TRBV14,medium-sized,TGTGCCAGCAGCCTACGGCAGGGGACGATCGATGAGCAGTTCTTC,CASSLRQGTIDEQFF
TRBJ1-5,.,TRBV7-6,.,TGTGCCAGCAGCTTATCTCCAGGAGGGGGCAATCAGCCCCAGCATTTT,CASSLSPGGGNQPQHF
TRBJ2-3,TRBD1,TRBV2,medium-sized,TGTGCCAGCAGTGGGAGGACAGGAGGTACAGATACGCAGTATTTT,CASSGRTGGTDTQYF
TRBJ1-5,.,TRBV19,few,TGTGCCAGTGCACAGAGACATAGCAATCAGCCCCAGCATTTT,CASAQRHSNQPQHF